These 9 T cell receptor beta chains were sequenced from one sample in a study of blood T cell repertoires in COVID-19. Sequenced by immunoSEQ multiplex PCR; TCRdb stores in-frame clones only, minus some. The data show roughly 410,000 clones, with around 92% seen just once and approximately 1.2% held by the top ten. Sequencing used peripheral blood. The receptors originated from a man in his forties with acute or convalescent COVID-19.

This clone appeared once. The V call is TRBV19, the J call TRBJ2-7, with TRBD2 matching over 14 bases. The CDR3 is 16 amino acids. The J segment lost 2 bases and the V segment lost 5 bases, leaving 5 bases of the junction unmatched. Germline CDR1 is LNHDA and CDR2 is SQIVND (reference sequence). CDR3 bases: TGTGCCAGTAGTGTGCGACTAGCGGGAGGGCCCTACGAGCAGTACTTC. Amino acid sequence: CASSVRLAGGPYEQYF.

The chain is built from TRBV19 and TRBJ1-5, with D unclear. Germline V CDR1 and CDR2: LNHDA, SQIVND (reference sequence). The CDR3 length is 15 residues. The ends were cut back, 1 base at V and 7 bases at J, with 14 bases in the middle. CDR3 sequence reads: CASSIVDGGRQPQHF. In DNA form, the CDR3 reads TGTGCCAGTAGTATAGTTGACGGCGGAAGACAGCCCCAGCATTTT.

The J gene is TRBJ2-7, the V gene TRBV12-5, with 7 bases that match TRBD1. The V segment lost 5 bases and the J segment 2 bases; nucleotides outside the gene matches: 3. CDR1 is LGHNT, CDR2 FRNRAP, per germline. The CDR3 contains 13 residues. The CDR3 DNA is TGTGCTAGTGGTACAGGGGCGGCCTACGAGCAGTACTTC. Amino acids: CASGTGAAYEQYF.

The V and J genes are TRBV25-1 and TRBJ2-3; the D gene is possibly TRBD2 (6 bases). The germline CDR1 and CDR2 sequences are MGHDK and SYGVNS. The CDR3 sequence is 18 residues long. V was trimmed by 3 bases and J by 6 bases, leaving 25 bases between them. The CDR3 DNA reads TGTGCCAGCAGTGATCCCATTACCGGGACTGTCATTGGGGATACGCAGTATTTT. Its protein is CASSDPITGTVIGDTQYF.

In its sample, this clone was seen a few times. This sequence joins TRBV5-1 and TRBJ1-1; D possibly corresponds to TRBD1 (5 bases). The CDR3 totals 13 residues. CDR1 and CDR2 (germline): SGHRS, YFSETQ. Trimming shortened V by 1 base and J by 7 bases, and 11 bases separated the two germline ends. The CDR3 bases are TGCGCCAGCAGCTTGAACAGGCCAAGTGAAGCTTTCTTT. Its translation is CASSLNRPSEAFF.

V usage is TRBV28 and J usage is TRBJ1-6; D is uncertain. This CDR3 spans 14 amino acids. V gave up 5 bases and J gave up 7 bases, with 12 bases separating them. Germline V gene lookup returns CDR1 MDHEN and CDR2 SYDVKM. CDR3 sequence (DNA): TGTGCCAGCAGTGAGGTTCTAGAAAATTCACCCCTCCACTTT. Translating it yields CASSEVLENSPLHF.

In this sample, this clone turned up a few times. V and J are TRBV18 and TRBJ1-6; TRBD1 is a possible D gene (5 bases). This CDR3 is built from 16 residues. CDR1 and CDR2 from the germline V gene are KGHSH and LQKENI. Trimming stripped 3 bases from V and 8 bases from J, with 17 bases between. The CDR3 DNA reads as TGTGCCAGCTCACCGGGGGGGACCGTTGGGGATTCACCCCTCCACTTT. The encoded protein is CASSPGGTVGDSPLHF.

The chain has TRBV5-1 and TRBJ2-5; 8 bases match TRBD1. This CDR3 has 14 residues. V lost 4 bases and J lost 5; bases outside the gene matches: 7. Germline CDR1 reads SGHRS; CDR2 reads YFSETQ. The DNA for the CDR3 is TGCGCCAGCAGCCCCGGACAGGGATGGGAGACCCAGTACTTC. Its translation: CASSPGQGWETQYF.

The chain links TRBV27 to TRBJ2-7, with unresolved D. The ends were cut back, 6 bases at V and 2 bases at J, with 11 bases in the middle. From germline, CDR1 is MNHEY and CDR2 SMNVEV (reference sequence). This CDR3 is 13 amino acids long. The CDR3 nucleotides read TGTGCCAGCAGGACCCTAGATACCTACGAGCAGTACTTC. It codes for CASRTLDTYEQYF.